The entry below gives a single T cell receptor (beta chain) sequence along with its context. Its antigen remains unknown. This entry belongs to a study of CD8+CD57+ T cells in acquired aplastic anemia. Study summary: Sorting CD4+ and CD8+ cells gave DNA averaging around 3 ug. Study-wide results and limits: Fewer than 30 CD8+ CDR3 sequences were shared between patients and controls. Controls and patients did not differ significantly in CD8+ Simpson's diversity.

Selection for sequencing was limited to patients who had shown CD8+CD57+ cell expansion by flow cytometry. A severe acquired aplastic anemia diagnosis applied to all patients. TCR beta VDJ and CDR3 profiles were obtained from a genomic DNA template. One entry per CDR3 protein results from TCRdb running MiXCR on the reads. The table shows 150,000 to 180,000 distinct CDR3 sequences, with about 54% occurring only once. This CDR3 has 12 residues. Germline V CDR1 and CDR2: DFQATT, SNEGSKA (reference sequence). Trimming left V 6 bases short and J 2 bases short, with 11 bases between. The clonotype originates from a human donor with aplastic anemia. The J gene is TRBJ2-7, the V gene TRBV20-1; D is unclear. Material for sequencing was sorted CD4+, CD8+, or CD8+CD57+ T cells (not recorded which) from PBMCs. This CDR3 is CSAALGTYEQYF. The CDR3 DNA follows: TGCAGTGCGGCGCTTGGGACCTACGAGCAGTACTTC.